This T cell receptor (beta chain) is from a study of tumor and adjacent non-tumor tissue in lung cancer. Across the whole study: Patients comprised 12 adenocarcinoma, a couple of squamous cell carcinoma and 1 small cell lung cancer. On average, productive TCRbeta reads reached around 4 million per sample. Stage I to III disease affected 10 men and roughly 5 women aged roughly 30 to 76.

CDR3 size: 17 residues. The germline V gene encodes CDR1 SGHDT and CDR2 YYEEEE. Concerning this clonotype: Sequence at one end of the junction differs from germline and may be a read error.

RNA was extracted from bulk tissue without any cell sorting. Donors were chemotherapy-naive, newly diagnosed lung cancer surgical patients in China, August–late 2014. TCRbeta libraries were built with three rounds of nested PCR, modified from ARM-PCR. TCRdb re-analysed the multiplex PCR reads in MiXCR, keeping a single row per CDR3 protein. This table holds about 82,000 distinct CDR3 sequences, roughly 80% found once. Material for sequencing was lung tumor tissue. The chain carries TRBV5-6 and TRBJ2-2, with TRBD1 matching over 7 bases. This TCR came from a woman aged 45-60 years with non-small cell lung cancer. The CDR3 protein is CASCLDPGQRRTGELFF. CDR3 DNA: TGTGCCAGCTGCTTGGACCCGGGACAGAGGAGAACCGGGGAGCTGTTTTTT.